This TCR beta chain was profiled in a study of T cells in Graves' hyperthyroidism and ophthalmopathy. TCR beta CDR3 region amplification was performed from RNA transcripts. When the TCR CDR3 underwent first-round RT-PCR, the HTBI primer set was used. Each CDR3 protein is one row after TCRdb ran MiXCR on the multiplex PCR reads. The repertoire holds 400,000 or so distinct CDR3 sequences, over 13% seen once, with under 30% in the top ten. There are 14 residues in the CDR3. V was pared by 4 bases and J by 6 bases, with 5 bases of the junction left unmatched. CDR1 SGHRS and CDR2 YFSETQ come from the germline V gene.

Sequenced input: blood. The TCR comes from a man aged 50-60 years with Graves' ophthalmopathy. The chain carries TRBV5-1 and TRBJ2-5; 11 bases are a match to TRBD2. Here the CDR3 DNA reads TGCGCCAGCAGCACACTAGCGGGAGCACAGACCCAGTACTTC. It codes for CASSTLAGAQTQYF.